The T cell receptor beta chain described here comes from a study of T cells in tuberculosis. About the research overall: In South Africa, adults with active tuberculosis were compared with IGRA-negative and latently infected IGRA-positive adolescents.

This clone was recorded once. Time point denoted: new active TB diagnosis, blood taken before or within 7 days of starting treatment. The table came from immunoSEQ multiplex PCR; TCRdb's copy has only in-frame clones and leaves some out. Of 25,000 to 35,000 clones listed, nearly 90% were seen once; the top ten hold roughly 5%. The TCR was taken from an adult with tuberculosis. Sequences were derived from PBMCs, sampled at tuberculosis diagnosis.

DNA of the CDR3: TGCGCCAGCAGCTCCCGACAGGGTTCATACAATGAGCAGTTCTTC. Translation gives CASSSRQGSYNEQFF. J is TRBJ2-1 and V is TRBV5-1, with 7 bases fitting TRBD1. Per germline, CDR1 SGHRS and CDR2 YFSETQ. The CDR3 totals 15 residues. J was trimmed by 4 bases and V by 3 bases; bases with no gene match: 7.